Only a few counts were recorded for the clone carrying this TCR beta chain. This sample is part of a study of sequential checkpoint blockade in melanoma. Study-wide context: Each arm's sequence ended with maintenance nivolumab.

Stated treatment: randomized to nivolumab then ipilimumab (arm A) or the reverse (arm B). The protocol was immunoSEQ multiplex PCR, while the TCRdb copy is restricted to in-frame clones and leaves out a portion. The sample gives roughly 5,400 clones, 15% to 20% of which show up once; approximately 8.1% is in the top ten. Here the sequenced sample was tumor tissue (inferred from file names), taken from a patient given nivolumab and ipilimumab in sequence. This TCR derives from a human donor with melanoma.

For the CDR3, the DNA is TGTGCCAGCAGCGTATTAACAGGGGACTCACCCCTCCACTTT. Its protein is CASSVLTGDSPLHF. The chain uses TRBV11-3 and TRBJ1-6; 7 bases match TRBD1. CDR1 SGHNT and CDR2 YENEEA come from the germline V gene. Trimming removed 5 bases from V and 10 bases from J; junction bases left unmatched: 8. This CDR3 is 14 amino acids long.